This T cell receptor beta chain was sequenced in a study of shared clonotypes between healthy human individuals. Study background: Three plates each covered CD4 naive and memory; CD8 naive two, CD8 memory one.

Overall study findings and caveats: Clonotypes not shared had lower generation probabilities than those common to all four donors.

Replicate PCRs for sorted subsets used 200 to 250 ng DNA; this equaled 25,000 to 35,000 T cell genomes. Data came from immunoSEQ multiplex PCR; TCRdb stores just in-frame clones and leaves some out. This table has hundreds of thousands of clones, 85% to 95% appearing once. In the case of this clone: Its antigen is still unknown.

It was CD45RO-negative cells, positively selected for CCR7, that made up naive CD8 cells, with terminally differentiated effector memory CD45RA+ cells excluded. All of the donors resided in Nashville, Tennessee, and each was a Caucasian adult. CDR1 is SEHNR and CDR2 is FQNEAQ in the germline V gene (reference sequence). This CDR3 has 12 amino acids. This clonotype was sampled from a woman under 40 in good health. V usage is TRBV7-9 and J usage is TRBJ2-5; D remains ambiguous. The J call may be wrong; the DNA end is better matched by TRBJ2-7. Specimen: naive CD8+ T cells sorted from blood. CDR3 nucleotides: TGTGCCAGCAGCCCGTCCAGTCACGAGCAGTACTTC. Amino acids: CASSPSSHEQYF.